Reported below is one TCR beta chain. What it recognizes is unknown. This entry belongs to a study of T cell responses to AZD1222 COVID-19 vaccine. Findings and limits, study-wide: A mostly white British donor set with more females was recruited, and clonal diversity was possibly underestimated.

The protocol was immunoSEQ multiplex PCR, while the TCRdb copy is restricted to in-frame clones and leaves out a portion. Here the sample spans 150,000 or so clones, around 94% being singletons. Sample: peripheral blood, taken on day 0 of AZD1222 vaccination. The TCR sequence derives from an adult in good health.

The CDR3 region has the DNA TGTGCCATCAGTGTTCAAACGCCGGGACAGGGGAATTCACCCCTCCACTTT. It encodes CAISVQTPGQGNSPLHF. The gene calls are TRBV10-3 and TRBJ1-6, with TRBD1 identical over 10 bases. Trimming removed 4 bases from V and 7 bases from J; junction bases left unmatched: 10. The length of the CDR3 is 17 residues. The V gene's germline CDR1 is ENHRY and CDR2 SYGVKD.